These T cell receptor beta chains were read from a single sample in a study of blood T cell repertoires in COVID-19. TCRdb keeps only in-frame clones here, not all; method: immunoSEQ multiplex PCR. The profile covers some 380,000 clones, with around 87% appearing a single time and 6.5% taken by the ten largest. Sequences were obtained from peripheral blood. All receptors derive from a young man with active or convalescent COVID-19. Each CDR3 is given with its conserved first and last residue. Fields, in order: clone size, D gene, J gene, V gene, CDR3 DNA, CDR3 protein. A D gene is named only where the DNA matches it firmly. Rows give clone size only sometimes, using once, few, many, or a class for an expanded clone.

abundance: -
d_gene: -
j_gene: TRBJ1-4
v_gene: TRBV4-1
CDR3nt: TGCGCCAGCAGCCAAGATTCTGGCAGGGAAAAACTGTTTTTT
CDR3aa: CASSQDSGREKLFF

abundance: -
d_gene: TRBD2
j_gene: TRBJ2-5
v_gene: TRBV29-1
CDR3nt: TGCAGCGCCGCGGGGCTAGCGGGCCCGGGGACCCAGTACTTC
CDR3aa: CSAAGLAGPGTQYF

abundance: -
d_gene: TRBD1
j_gene: TRBJ1-6
v_gene: TRBV14
CDR3nt: TGTGCCAGCAGCCAACGGGACAGTTATTCACCCCTCCACTTT
CDR3aa: CASSQRDSYSPLHF

abundance: -
d_gene: -
j_gene: TRBJ2-7
v_gene: TRBV2
CDR3nt: TGTGCCAGCAGTGGACAGGACGCCCACTTC
CDR3aa: CASSGQDAHF

abundance: few
d_gene: TRBD1
j_gene: TRBJ2-3
v_gene: TRBV4-3
CDR3nt: TGCGCCAGCAGCCAATTAGACAGGGGAGCAGATACGCAGTATTTT
CDR3aa: CASSQLDRGADTQYF

abundance: -
d_gene: TRBD2
j_gene: TRBJ2-1
v_gene: TRBV5-1
CDR3nt: TGCGCCAGCAGCTTGGTGGGGCTAGCGGGGAGCCGGGGGAATGAGCAGTTCTTC
CDR3aa: CASSLVGLAGSRGNEQFF

abundance: -
d_gene: -
j_gene: TRBJ1-6
v_gene: TRBV18
CDR3nt: TGTGCCAGCTCACTGAACCGGGACGGGGGCTATAATTCACCCCTCCACTTT
CDR3aa: CASSLNRDGGYNSPLHF

abundance: -
d_gene: -
j_gene: TRBJ1-3
v_gene: TRBV7-2
CDR3nt: TGTGCCAGCAGCTTCTTTTACGAGGGATTCACCATATATTTT
CDR3aa: CASSFFYEGFTIYF

abundance: -
d_gene: -
j_gene: TRBJ1-2
v_gene: TRBV19
CDR3nt: TGTGCCAGTAATACAGCCATACTCCTCACATACACCTTC
CDR3aa: CASNTAILLTYTF

abundance: -
d_gene: TRBD1
j_gene: TRBJ1-2
v_gene: TRBV29-1
CDR3nt: TGCAGCGTTACTGAGGGGGCCCTCTATGGCTACACCTTC
CDR3aa: CSVTEGALYGYTF

abundance: -
d_gene: TRBD1
j_gene: TRBJ1-2
v_gene: TRBV6-5
CDR3nt: TGTGCCAGCAGTTACACGCCCACGGGACAGTACTATGGCTACACCTTC
CDR3aa: CASSYTPTGQYYGYTF

abundance: -
d_gene: -
j_gene: TRBJ1-1
v_gene: TRBV4-3
CDR3nt: TGCGCCAGCAGCCAAGATCCGGGGGGCTTAGGCACTGAAGCTTTCTTT
CDR3aa: CASSQDPGGLGTEAFF

abundance: few
d_gene: -
j_gene: TRBJ2-5
v_gene: TRBV5-4
CDR3nt: TGTGCCAGCAGCTTTGACAGCCAAGAGACCCAGTACTTC
CDR3aa: CASSFDSQETQYF

abundance: -
d_gene: TRBD2
j_gene: TRBJ2-7
v_gene: TRBV28
CDR3nt: TGTGCCAGTAAGGGACTAGCGGATTCTTACGAGCAGTACTTC
CDR3aa: CASKGLADSYEQYF

abundance: -
d_gene: -
j_gene: TRBJ1-5
v_gene: TRBV4-2
CDR3nt: TGTGCCAGCAGCGTCCGCAGGGATAGCAATCAGCCCCAGCATTTT
CDR3aa: CASSVRRDSNQPQHF

abundance: once
d_gene: -
j_gene: TRBJ2-7
v_gene: TRBV13
CDR3nt: TGTGCCAGCAGCGGAAGTAGCGGTTCCTACGAGCAGTACTTC
CDR3aa: CASSGSSGSYEQYF

abundance: -
d_gene: -
j_gene: TRBJ2-1
v_gene: TRBV19
CDR3nt: TGTGCCAGTAGCCGCTCCGCCGCTAGCAGAATCCGTGAATATGAGCAGTTCTTC
CDR3aa: CASSRSAASRIREYEQFF

abundance: -
d_gene: TRBD1
j_gene: TRBJ2-3
v_gene: TRBV19
CDR3nt: TGTGCCAGTAGTAAAGCCAGGGGGTTTGACACAGATACGCAGTATTTT
CDR3aa: CASSKARGFDTDTQYF

abundance: -
d_gene: TRBD2
j_gene: TRBJ2-5
v_gene: TRBV5-8
CDR3nt: TGTGCCAGCAGCGGGGGAGGGTTCACAGAGACCCAGTACTTC
CDR3aa: CASSGGGFTETQYF

abundance: -
d_gene: TRBD1
j_gene: TRBJ2-7
v_gene: TRBV7-9
CDR3nt: TGTGCCAGCAGTTTACCGGACAGGGGCTACGAGCAGTACTTC
CDR3aa: CASSLPDRGYEQYF

abundance: once
d_gene: TRBD2
j_gene: TRBJ2-7
v_gene: TRBV11-1
CDR3nt: TGTGCCAGCAGCTTACGACTAGCGGACTACGAGCAGTACTTC
CDR3aa: CASSLRLADYEQYF

abundance: -
d_gene: TRBD1
j_gene: TRBJ1-6
v_gene: TRBV3-1/TRBV3-2
CDR3nt: TGTGCCAGCAGCACACGACCGGACAGGGGGTATAATTCACCCCTCCACTTT
CDR3aa: CASSTRPDRGYNSPLHF

abundance: -
d_gene: -
j_gene: TRBJ1-1
v_gene: TRBV11-2
CDR3nt: TGTGCCAGCAGCTCATCCGACCAGGGACTTAGGAACACTGAAGCTTTCTTT
CDR3aa: CASSSSDQGLRNTEAFF

abundance: -
d_gene: -
j_gene: TRBJ1-5
v_gene: TRBV5-1
CDR3nt: TGCGCCAGCGCACCGTCTGGAGATGAGCCCCAGCATTTT
CDR3aa: CASAPSGDEPQHF

abundance: -
d_gene: TRBD1
j_gene: TRBJ1-4
v_gene: TRBV11-2
CDR3nt: TGTGCCAGCAGCCTGGGCAGGGGGCATGAAAAACTGTTTTTT
CDR3aa: CASSLGRGHEKLFF

abundance: -
d_gene: TRBD1
j_gene: TRBJ2-5
v_gene: TRBV3-1/TRBV3-2
CDR3nt: TGTGCCAGCAGCCTCAAAGGGACAGTTCGCGAGACCCAGTACTTC
CDR3aa: CASSLKGTVRETQYF

abundance: -
d_gene: -
j_gene: TRBJ1-5
v_gene: TRBV28
CDR3nt: TGTGCCAGCAGTTTATCGAGTAGAGCGAATCAGCCCCAGCATTTT
CDR3aa: CASSLSSRANQPQHF

abundance: -
d_gene: TRBD1
j_gene: TRBJ2-7
v_gene: TRBV29-1
CDR3nt: TGCAGCGTTGACACGGGACAGGGGTTTACCTACGAGCAGTACTTC
CDR3aa: CSVDTGQGFTYEQYF

abundance: -
d_gene: TRBD1
j_gene: TRBJ1-1
v_gene: TRBV7-9
CDR3nt: TGTGCCAGCAGTATTGGGGGACAGGAAGCTTTCTTT
CDR3aa: CASSIGGQEAFF

abundance: -
d_gene: -
j_gene: TRBJ1-2
v_gene: TRBV5-1
CDR3nt: TGCGCCAGCAGCTTGAATGCGCAGGGCTATGGCTACACCTTC
CDR3aa: CASSLNAQGYGYTF

abundance: -
d_gene: -
j_gene: TRBJ1-2
v_gene: TRBV4-3
CDR3nt: TGCGCCAGCAGCCAAGATCGGGGGACCGGCTATGGCTACACCTTC
CDR3aa: CASSQDRGTGYGYTF

abundance: -
d_gene: -
j_gene: TRBJ2-3
v_gene: TRBV10-2
CDR3nt: TGCGCCAGCAGCTCCAGGGGGGACAAAATTAGCACAGATACGCAGTATTTT
CDR3aa: CASSSRGDKISTDTQYF

abundance: once
d_gene: TRBD1
j_gene: TRBJ1-2
v_gene: TRBV6-5
CDR3nt: TGTGCCAGCAGTAGGGGGACAGGGACGGACTATGGCTACACCTTC
CDR3aa: CASSRGTGTDYGYTF

abundance: -
d_gene: TRBD2
j_gene: TRBJ2-5
v_gene: TRBV6-5
CDR3nt: TGTGCCAGCAGTTACACGGGGGGGGCGGGAGAGACCCAGTACTTC
CDR3aa: CASSYTGGAGETQYF

abundance: -
d_gene: TRBD1
j_gene: TRBJ1-1
v_gene: TRBV9
CDR3nt: TGTGCCAGCAGCGGACAGGGGGAAGCTTTCTTT
CDR3aa: CASSGQGEAFF

abundance: -
d_gene: -
j_gene: TRBJ1-3
v_gene: TRBV6-5
CDR3nt: TGTGCCAGCAGTTACTCTACAGCTATCTCTGGAAACACCATATATTTT
CDR3aa: CASSYSTAISGNTIYF

abundance: -
d_gene: -
j_gene: TRBJ2-1
v_gene: TRBV6-5
CDR3nt: TGTGCCAGCAGTTACGAGGGCTACAATGAGCAGTTCTTC
CDR3aa: CASSYEGYNEQFF

abundance: -
d_gene: -
j_gene: TRBJ2-7
v_gene: TRBV5-6
CDR3nt: TGTGCCAGCAGCTTGCAGGTCACCTACGAGCAGTACTTC
CDR3aa: CASSLQVTYEQYF

abundance: once
d_gene: TRBD2
j_gene: TRBJ2-3
v_gene: TRBV4-1
CDR3nt: TGCGCCAGCAGCCGTACTAGCGGCACAGATACGCAGTATTTT
CDR3aa: CASSRTSGTDTQYF

abundance: -
d_gene: TRBD1
j_gene: TRBJ1-4
v_gene: TRBV4-1
CDR3nt: TGCGCCAGCAGCTATCGACAGGGTGTCGGTGAAAAACTGTTTTTT
CDR3aa: CASSYRQGVGEKLFF

abundance: -
d_gene: -
j_gene: TRBJ2-1
v_gene: TRBV7-2
CDR3nt: TGTGCCAGCAACGATAGACTCGACTACAATGAGCAGTTCTTC
CDR3aa: CASNDRLDYNEQFF

abundance: once
d_gene: -
j_gene: TRBJ1-1
v_gene: TRBV19
CDR3nt: TGTGCCAGTAACCCCAGGGTGAACACTGAAGCTTTCTTT
CDR3aa: CASNPRVNTEAFF

abundance: -
d_gene: TRBD2
j_gene: TRBJ2-5
v_gene: TRBV28
CDR3nt: TGTGCCAGCAGTTACGGGGGGGCCGGGCAAGAGACCCAGTACTTC
CDR3aa: CASSYGGAGQETQYF

abundance: -
d_gene: TRBD1
j_gene: TRBJ1-4
v_gene: TRBV13
CDR3nt: TGTGCCAGCAGCCGCAGGGGGAACGACGAAAAACTGTTTTTT
CDR3aa: CASSRRGNDEKLFF

abundance: -
d_gene: -
j_gene: TRBJ1-5
v_gene: TRBV5-5
CDR3nt: TGTGCCAGCAGCGGAAAAGACAATAGCAATCAGCCCCAGCATTTT
CDR3aa: CASSGKDNSNQPQHF

abundance: -
d_gene: TRBD1
j_gene: TRBJ1-5
v_gene: TRBV5-1
CDR3nt: TGCGCCAGCAGCCCAGACAGGGAAGGCCAGCCCCAGCATTTT
CDR3aa: CASSPDREGQPQHF

abundance: -
d_gene: TRBD1
j_gene: TRBJ1-6
v_gene: TRBV13
CDR3nt: TGTGCCAGCAGCATTACAGGGGGCGGTGATTCACCCCTCCACTTT
CDR3aa: CASSITGGGDSPLHF

abundance: -
d_gene: -
j_gene: TRBJ1-5
v_gene: TRBV7-2
CDR3nt: TGTGCCAGCAGCTTAGTCGAGGGCAATCAGCCCCAGCATTTT
CDR3aa: CASSLVEGNQPQHF

abundance: -
d_gene: -
j_gene: TRBJ2-3
v_gene: TRBV9
CDR3nt: TGTGCCAGCAGCGTACGGGGGATTAGCACAGATACGCAGTATTTT
CDR3aa: CASSVRGISTDTQYF

abundance: -
d_gene: -
j_gene: TRBJ2-5
v_gene: TRBV2
CDR3nt: TGTGCCAGCAGTGAACTCCCCCGGGGGGAGACCCAGTACTTC
CDR3aa: CASSELPRGETQYF

abundance: -
d_gene: TRBD1
j_gene: TRBJ2-1
v_gene: TRBV15
CDR3nt: TGTGCCACCAGCCGGGACAGGGTCTACAATGAGCAGTTCTTC
CDR3aa: CATSRDRVYNEQFF

abundance: -
d_gene: TRBD1
j_gene: TRBJ2-7
v_gene: TRBV20-1
CDR3nt: TGCAGTGCTAGTAGGGACAGGGCCTACGAGCAGTACTTC
CDR3aa: CSASRDRAYEQYF

abundance: once
d_gene: TRBD1
j_gene: TRBJ2-3
v_gene: TRBV18
CDR3nt: TGTGCCAGCTCACCAAGGGACAGGGGTGTAACAGATACGCAGTATTTT
CDR3aa: CASSPRDRGVTDTQYF

abundance: -
d_gene: TRBD1
j_gene: TRBJ1-1
v_gene: TRBV6-6
CDR3nt: TGTGCCAGCAGTTACCTAGGGACAGGGAGAGAGGCTTTCTTT
CDR3aa: CASSYLGTGREAFF

abundance: once
d_gene: -
j_gene: TRBJ1-6
v_gene: TRBV2
CDR3nt: TGTGCCAGCAGTGACGGGGGAGGTACTTCACCCCTCCACTTT
CDR3aa: CASSDGGGTSPLHF

abundance: -
d_gene: -
j_gene: TRBJ1-2
v_gene: TRBV28
CDR3nt: TGTGCCAGCAGAGAACAGATCTCCTTCTATGGCTACACCTTC
CDR3aa: CASREQISFYGYTF